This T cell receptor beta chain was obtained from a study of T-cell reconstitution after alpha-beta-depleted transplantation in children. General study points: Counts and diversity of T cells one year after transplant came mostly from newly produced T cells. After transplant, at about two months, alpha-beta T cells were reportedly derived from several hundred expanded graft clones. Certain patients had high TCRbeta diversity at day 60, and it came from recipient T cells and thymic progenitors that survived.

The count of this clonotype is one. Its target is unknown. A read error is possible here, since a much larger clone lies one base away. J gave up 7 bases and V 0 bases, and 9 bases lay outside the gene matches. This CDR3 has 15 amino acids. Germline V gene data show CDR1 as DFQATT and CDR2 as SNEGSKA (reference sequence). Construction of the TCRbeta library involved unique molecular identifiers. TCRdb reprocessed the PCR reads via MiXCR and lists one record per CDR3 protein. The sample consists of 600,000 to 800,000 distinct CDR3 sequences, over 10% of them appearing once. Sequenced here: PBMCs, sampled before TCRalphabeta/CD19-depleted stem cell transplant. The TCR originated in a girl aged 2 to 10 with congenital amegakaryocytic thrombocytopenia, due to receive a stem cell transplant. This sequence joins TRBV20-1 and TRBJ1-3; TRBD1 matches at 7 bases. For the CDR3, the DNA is TGCAGTGCTAGAGATATCCGGGACAGTCGTAACACCATATATTTT. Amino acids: CSARDIRDSRNTIYF.